This T cell receptor (beta chain) was documented in a study of blood T cell repertoires in COVID-19. Across the whole study: From the United States, Italy and Spain came samples of acute and convalescent COVID-19. PBMCs, B-cell-depleted T cells, or T cells were the source of the cDNA or gDNA that made up the material.

The length of the CDR3 is 12 residues. V lost 6 bases, J lost 4 bases, and 9 bases lay in between. CDR1 and CDR2 from the germline V gene are LNHDA and SQIVND (reference sequence). Authors' methods: By means of reference gene primer amplification, nucleated cell counts were estimated. The table came from immunoSEQ multiplex PCR; TCRdb's copy has only in-frame clones and leaves some out. From that table come the V and J calls and clone size; the DNA was used to work out D and trimming. Of about 310,000 clones listed, around 87% are singletons. Sequencing was carried out using peripheral blood. The source is a woman in her 50s who had recovered from COVID-19. The rearrangement joins TRBV19 to TRBJ2-5; D is unclear. The CDR3 DNA follows: TGTGCCAGTAGCATTGACACAGAGACCCAGTACTTC. Translated, it gives CASSIDTETQYF.